The 9 T cell receptor beta chains below were found in one sample sequenced in a study of T cells in Graves' hyperthyroidism and ophthalmopathy. RNA transcripts served as the template for amplifying TCR beta CDR3 regions. The HTBI primer set was used in a first-round RT-PCR of the TCR CDR3. TCRdb used MiXCR to reprocess the multiplex PCR reads, holding one entry per CDR3 protein. The sample has 400,000 to 600,000 distinct CDR3 sequences; around 20% are singletons. Input material: blood. These receptor sequences come from a man aged 18 to 29 with Graves' hyperthyroidism.

This clonotype was observed many times. The rearrangement uses TRBV6-5 and TRBJ2-4; D not certain. Germline V CDR1 and CDR2: MNHEY, SVGAGI. Trimming left V 5 bases short and J 0 bases short, with 20 bases between. CDR3 length: 18 residues. CDR3 in DNA: TGTGCCAGCAGTACAACCCTCCCTGACACGTTAGCCAAAAACATTCAGTACTTC. Amino acid sequence: CASSTTLPDTLAKNIQYF.

This clonotype has more than one count but fewer than ten. The chain couples TRBV28 to TRBJ1-1; D remains unclear. Trimming removed 0 bases from V and 1 base from J, with 6 bases in between. CDR3 length: 14 residues. Germline CDR1 and CDR2: MDHEN and SYDVKM. CDR3 amino acids: CASSLWQANTEAFF. The CDR3 region has the DNA TGTGCCAGCAGTTTATGGCAGGCGAACACTGAAGCTTTCTTT.

This clonotype was seen repeatedly, ten times or more. V usage is TRBV6-6 and J usage is TRBJ1-1; a possible D gene is TRBD1 (6 bases). V shed 2 bases and J shed 1 base, with 8 bases lying between them. This CDR3 spans 14 amino acids. Germline V gene sequence: CDR1 MNHNY, CDR2 SVGAGI (reference sequence). CDR3 nucleotide sequence: TGTGCCAGCAGTTACCGGGACACGAACACTGAAGCTTTCTTT. It yields the protein CASSYRDTNTEAFF.

This clonotype has a count of ten or more. Here the CDR3 reads CASQPRAAGTEAFF. CDR3 DNA sequence: TGTGCCAGCCAACCCCGGGCCGCGGGCACTGAAGCTTTCTTT. The V and J genes are TRBV27 and TRBJ1-1; no definite D call. From germline, CDR1 is MNHEY and CDR2 SMNVEV (reference sequence). The CDR3 contains 14 residues. V was clipped by 8 bases and J by 4 bases, with 17 bases between them.

This clonotype came up many times. The chain employs TRBV2 and TRBJ2-7, with TRBD1 as a possible D gene (6 bases). Trimming left V 6 bases short and J 3 bases short, with 15 bases between. Germline-derived CDR1 and CDR2 are SNHLY and FYNNEI. There are 14 residues in the CDR3. In DNA form, the CDR3 reads TGTGCCAGCAGGGACCCGGGACACCACTACGAGCAGTACTTC. This sequence encodes CASRDPGHHYEQYF.

This clonotype has a count of ten or more. This chain joins TRBV27 and TRBJ1-1; possible D gene TRBD1, 6 bases. With 2 bases removed from V and 5 bases from J, the gap between germline ends came to 21 bases. The CDR3 is 17 residues long. CDR1 is MNHEY, CDR2 SMNVEV, per germline (reference sequence). The CDR3 protein is CASSLEGGASLGTEAFF. Here the CDR3 DNA reads TGTGCCAGCAGTTTAGAGGGGGGGGCAAGTTTGGGAACTGAAGCTTTCTTT.

The chain joins TRBV7-6 to TRBJ1-1, with 7 bases identical to TRBD1. This CDR3 has 19 residues. CDR1 is SGHVS and CDR2 is FNYEAQ in the germline V gene. V dropped 2 bases and J dropped 2; count of bases not matched to a gene: 17. CDR3 sequence: CASSLRVGMIGTVNTEAFF. CDR3 sequence (DNA): TGTGCCAGCAGCTTACGTGTTGGGATGATTGGGACAGTAAACACTGAAGCTTTCTTT.

The chain employs TRBV12-3 or TRBV12-4 and TRBJ2-3; D might be TRBD1 or TRBD2, each matching 5 bases. V was trimmed by 5 bases and J by 1 base, leaving 13 bases between them. The CDR3 extends over 15 amino acids. CDR3: CASSGGKQGTDTQYF. Here the CDR3 DNA reads TGTGCCAGCAGTGGGGGAAAACAGGGCACAGATACGCAGTATTTT.

V and J are TRBV7-2 and TRBJ2-7, with TRBD1 matching 8 bases. V shed 4 bases and J 2 bases; nucleotides not matched to a gene: 7. The CDR3 is 15 residues long. From germline, CDR1 is SGHTA and CDR2 FQGNSA. Here the CDR3 reads CASSSDRAGTYEQYF. CDR3 sequence (DNA): TGTGCCAGCAGCTCGGACAGGGCAGGGACCTACGAGCAGTACTTC.